The clone carrying this T cell receptor beta chain was picked up a small number of times. No antigen is known for it. The data were taken from a study of beta chain features in type 1 diabetes. The authors reverse transcribed all of the isolated RNA, so sequencing captured expressed TCRB transcripts. The table came from immunoSEQ multiplex PCR; TCRdb's copy has only in-frame clones and leaves some out. The sample contains around 240,000 clones, 15% to 20% of which appear only once. Whole-study results and caveats: Patients' naive, central memory and regulatory TCRB repertoires appeared more alike than those of healthy donors. Insertions were fewer and deletions more numerous at VDJ junctions in type 1 diabetes patients. Whatever favoring of shorter templates PCR might show would apply equally to patients and controls. Shortening that was moderate but significant affected the TCRB CDR3s of Type 1 diabetes patients in all four CD4+ subsets.

This sequence originates from a man under 40 with type 1 diabetes. The sample taken for sequencing was naive CD4+ T cells from blood.

CDR3 sequence (DNA): TGTGCCAGCAGCGCCCGAAGTGACAGTTCCTACGAGCAGTACTTC. Protein product: CASSARSDSSYEQYF. The chain carries TRBV5-4 and TRBJ2-7; the D gene is possibly TRBD1 (5 bases). Deletions cut 4 bases from V and 1 base from J, with 15 bases between. Germline loops: CDR1 SGHNT, CDR2 YYREEE (reference sequence). CDR3 length: 15 residues.